This entry lists 10 T cell receptor beta chains sequenced from one sample in a study of blood T cell repertoires in COVID-19. The assay was immunoSEQ multiplex PCR, and TCRdb's table has in-frame clones only and misses some. Among some 270,000 clones listed, 89% were seen once. Sequencing was done on a sample of peripheral blood. Receptors were obtained from a man between 50 and 59 years old with acute or convalescent COVID-19.

CDR3 residues: CAWREQFGGSNEKLFF. The CDR3, as DNA: TGTGCCTGGAGGGAGCAGTTCGGTGGATCTAATGAAAAACTGTTTTTT. This chain links TRBV30 with TRBJ1-4, with no clear D. CDR1 is GTSNPN, CDR2 SVGIG, per germline (reference sequence). The V and J ends lost 3 bases and 3 bases respectively, with 17 bases between them. This CDR3 region has 16 residues.

The chain links TRBV7-8 to TRBJ1-4; TRBD1 agrees at 9 bases. The V and J ends lost 2 bases and 8 bases, in that order; junction bases with no gene match: 3. The CDR3 has 14 residues. The V gene's germline CDR1 is SGHVS and CDR2 FQNEAQ. The DNA of the CDR3 is TGTGCCAGCAGCTTAACAGGGGGCTGGGAAAAACTGTTTTTT. Protein sequence: CASSLTGGWEKLFF.

The J gene is TRBJ2-2, the V gene TRBV27, with 12 bases that match TRBD2. From germline, CDR1 is MNHEY and CDR2 SMNVEV (reference sequence). Trimming at V came to 3 bases and at J to 1 base, leaving 6 bases not matched to a gene. The CDR3 extends over 18 amino acids. The CDR3 spells CASSLFASGGVNTGELFF. The CDR3 DNA reads as TGTGCCAGCAGTTTGTTCGCTAGCGGGGGGGTGAACACCGGGGAGCTGTTTTTT.

The chain combines TRBV9 with TRBJ1-1; a possible D gene is TRBD1 (5 bases). There are 15 residues in the CDR3. Germline lookup yields CDR1 SGDLS and CDR2 YYNGEE. V was trimmed by 0 bases and J by 0 bases, leaving 9 bases between them. CDR3 in amino acids: CASSVAGVMNTEAFF. The CDR3 nucleotides are TGTGCCAGCAGCGTAGCGGGGGTCATGAACACTGAAGCTTTCTTT.

The chain combines TRBV10-1 with TRBJ2-1, with D possibly TRBD2 on 5 matching bases. V was clipped by 0 bases and J by 6 bases, with 15 bases between them. CDR1 WNHNN and CDR2 SYGVQD come from the germline V gene (reference sequence). The CDR3 spans 16 residues. The CDR3 DNA reads TGCGCCAGCAGTGAGTCAGAGGGCCCCCGACCCAATGAGCAGTTCTTC. Its protein is CASSESEGPRPNEQFF.

The chain recombines TRBV10-1 with TRBJ2-7; 7 bases line up with TRBD1. Germline CDR1 WNHNN, CDR2 SYGVQD (reference sequence). The length of the CDR3 is 17 residues. Trimming at V came to 6 bases and at J to 6 bases, leaving 20 bases not matched to a gene. This CDR3 reads CASSPRDSTSPQLEQYF. Here the CDR3 DNA reads TGCGCCAGCAGCCCGAGGGACAGCACATCACCCCAGCTCGAGCAGTACTTC.

Note on this clone: Other nucleotide sequences in the sample specify the same CDR3. The CDR3 sequence: CATSDPRTSGETQYF. CDR3 nucleotide sequence: TGTGCCACCAGTGATCCCCGGACTAGCGGAGAGACCCAGTACTTC. V is TRBV24-1 and J is TRBJ2-5; 10 nucleotides line up with TRBD2. CDR3 length equals 15 residues. Germline lookup yields CDR1 KGHDR and CDR2 SFDVKD. V trimming: 3 bases; J trimming: 4 bases; junction bases outside the gene matches: 4.

The rearrangement joins TRBV5-1 to TRBJ1-4; D perhaps matches TRBD1 (5 bases). V was cut by 4 bases and J by 5 bases, with 12 bases left in between. The CDR3 is 14 amino acids. The germline V gene encodes CDR1 SGHRS and CDR2 YFSETQ. The CDR3 nucleotides are TGCGCCAGCAGCCTGGCGGGGGTAAATGAAAAACTGTTTTTT. Translated, it gives CASSLAGVNEKLFF.

V is TRBV2 and J is TRBJ2-3, with D possibly matching TRBD1 (6 bases). This CDR3 contains 14 residues. Trimming pared 6 bases from V and 0 bases from J, leaving 10 bases between. Germline lookup yields CDR1 SNHLY and CDR2 FYNNEI. CDR3 sequence: CASSGTMSTDTQYF. The CDR3 DNA reads as TGTGCCAGCAGCGGGACAATGAGCACAGATACGCAGTATTTT.

J is TRBJ1-1 and V is TRBV25-1, with D perhaps TRBD1 (6 bases). The V end lost 0 bases, the J end lost 1 base, and 18 bases lay between the germline ends. Germline V gives CDR1 MGHDK, CDR2 SYGVNS. The CDR3 is 18 amino acids. CDR3 sequence reads: CASSEYIPRTERNTEAFF. CDR3 nucleotides: TGTGCCAGCAGTGAATATATCCCTCGGACAGAACGGAACACTGAAGCTTTCTTT.